This entry concerns a single T cell receptor beta chain. What it binds is unknown. The table came from immunoSEQ multiplex PCR; TCRdb's copy has only in-frame clones and leaves some out. The table shows tens of thousands of clones, with about four fifths occurring only once. Buffy coats from healthy blood donors served as controls. V was trimmed by 4 bases and J by 1 base, leaving 18 bases between them. This CDR3 is built from 17 residues. Germline V gives CDR1 SGHAT, CDR2 FQNNGV. This entry comes from a study of STAT5B mutations in CD4+ large granular lymphocyte leukemia. Background on the study: Healthy donors showed HLA-associated enrichment of the CDR3 'QG' motif.

Study-wide results and caveats: Roughly a quarter of private leukemic clonotypes occurred rarely in other patients' non-leukemic repertoires.

This sequence joins TRBV11-2 and TRBJ2-3; TRBD2 is a possible D gene (6 bases). Sample: CD4+ T cells from blood buffy coats. The clonotype comes from a human donor in good health. The DNA for the CDR3 is TGTGCCAGCAGCTCAGAAGGGGCGGGGTTCGGCACAGATACGCAGTATTTT. Translating it yields CASSSEGAGFGTDTQYF.